One sample yielded the 17 T cell receptor beta chains listed below, sequenced in a study of vaccination and CD4 T cells after COVID-19. TCRdb reanalysed the PCR reads using MiXCR and keeps one entry per CDR3 protein. The repertoire holds about 18,000 distinct CDR3 sequences, 60% to 75% seen once, with 1.1% in the top ten. The source material was CD4+ T cells from blood, sampled after SARS-CoV-2 vaccination. The source of these receptors is a human donor who had recovered from COVID-19.

This clonotype appeared a few times. This chain joins TRBV6-1 and TRBJ2-2; 7 bases agree with TRBD1. Germline loops: CDR1 MNHNS, CDR2 SASEGT. Trimming cost V 0 bases and J 0 bases; bases outside gene matches: 7. The CDR3 extends over 18 amino acids. Written as DNA, the CDR3 is TGTGCCAGCAGTGAAGCGCTTATAGGGGGCGCGAACACCGGGGAGCTGTTTTTT. It encodes CASSEALIGGANTGELFF.

CDR3 amino acids: CSAHRDGVRNEQFF. DNA for the CDR3: TGCAGTGCTCATAGGGACGGCGTGCGCAATGAGCAGTTCTTC. The gene calls are TRBV20-1 and TRBJ2-1; D is perhaps TRBD1 or TRBD2 (5 bases each). The CDR3 has 14 residues. Trimming removed 5 bases at V and 6 bases at J, with 17 bases between. Germline-derived CDR1 and CDR2 are DFQATT and SNEGSKA (reference sequence).

The chain recombines TRBV7-9 with TRBJ2-3, with 13 bases matching TRBD2. Germline CDR1 reads SEHNR; CDR2 reads FQNEAQ (reference sequence). The junction had 6 bases not matched to a gene; V was cut back by 2 bases and J by 4 bases. CDR3 length: 17 residues. CDR3: CASSLPTSGRPPDTQYF. The CDR3 nucleotides are TGTGCCAGCAGCTTACCGACTAGCGGGAGGCCCCCAGATACGCAGTATTTT.

This clonotype was picked up a small number of times. The gene calls are TRBV24-1 and TRBJ2-5, with D uncertain. The CDR3 spans 14 residues. Trimming took 4 bases from V and 3 from J, leaving 11 bases between them. Germline V CDR1 and CDR2: KGHDR, SFDVKD. The CDR3 DNA reads TGTGCCACCAGTGACCGCCAAGGGAAAGAGACCCAGTACTTC. It specifies CATSDRQGKETQYF.

This clonotype was found once. This CDR3 is CASSLEPDGRVFGQYF. The CDR3 nucleotides are TGTGCCAGCAGCTTAGAGCCTGACGGAAGGGTCTTCGGGCAGTACTTC. J is TRBJ2-7 and V is TRBV7-9; D ambiguous. With 1 base removed from V and 9 bases from J, the gap between germline ends came to 22 bases. In germline, CDR1 is SEHNR, CDR2 FQNEAQ (reference sequence). The CDR3 totals 16 residues.

This clonotype came up a few times. The rearrangement joins TRBV15 to TRBJ2-5; D possibly matches TRBD1 or TRBD2 (5 bases each). Germline CDR1 and CDR2: LNHNV and YYDKDF (reference sequence). V was shortened by 1 base and J by 5 bases, with 8 bases between the two germline ends. The CDR3 is 13 residues long. CDR3 region: CATSRGGVETQYF. The CDR3 coding sequence is TGTGCCACCAGCAGAGGAGGGGTCGAGACCCAGTACTTC.

The rearrangement joins TRBV2 to TRBJ2-7; D gene uncertain. Trimming took off 6 bases at V and 2 bases at J, with 5 bases between the two ends. This CDR3 has 11 amino acids. In germline, CDR1 is SNHLY, CDR2 FYNNEI. Written as DNA, the CDR3 is TGTGCCAGCAGGATGACCTACGAGCAGTACTTC. Protein sequence: CASRMTYEQYF.

The V and J genes are TRBV6-4 and TRBJ2-2; D remains ambiguous. Germline V CDR1 and CDR2: MRHNA, SNTAGT. The germline V and J ends were trimmed by 4 bases and 0 bases, with 6 bases remaining between them. This CDR3 is 14 amino acids long. DNA for the CDR3: TGTGCCAGCAGTGTAACAGCGAACACCGGGGAGCTGTTTTTT. Amino acids: CASSVTANTGELFF.

This sequence joins TRBV29-1 and TRBJ2-3, with 10 bases aligning to TRBD1. This CDR3 is built from 14 residues. Germline V gene data show CDR1 as SQVTM and CDR2 as ANQGSEA. Trimming took 4 bases from V and 0 from J; bases not matched to a gene: 1. CDR3 loop: CSVAGQGSTDTQYF. CDR3 bases: TGCAGCGTTGCGGGACAGGGGAGCACAGATACGCAGTATTTT.

This clonotype was seen only once. The CDR3 sequence: CASSLALSSSGNTIYF. The CDR3 DNA is TGTGCCAGCAGCTTAGCGCTGTCCAGCTCTGGAAACACCATATATTTT. The chain recombines TRBV7-9 with TRBJ1-3; no clear D. Germline CDR1 SEHNR, CDR2 FQNEAQ (reference sequence). The CDR3 is 16 residues long. V shed 0 bases and J shed 0 bases, with 9 bases lying between them. The full variable domain, completed using reference TRBV7-9 and TRBJ1-3, is DTGVSQNPRHKITKRGQNVTFRCDPISEHNRLYWYRQTLGQGPEFLTYFQNEAQLEKSRLLSDRFSAERPKGSFSTLEIQRTEQGDSAMYLCASSLALSSSGNTIYFGEGSWLTVV.

This sequence joins TRBV15 and TRBJ2-3; 12 bases fit TRBD2. The germline gives CDR1 LNHNV, CDR2 YYDKDF (reference sequence). J gave up 0 bases and V 1 base, and 14 bases lay outside the gene matches. This CDR3 is 21 amino acids long. CDR3 DNA: TGTGCCACCAGCAGAGGGGGACTAGCGGGTAGTATGCGCACTAGCACAGATACGCAGTATTTT. Its protein product is CATSRGGLAGSMRTSTDTQYF.

This clonotype was seen more than once but under ten times. Here the CDR3 reads CATSTSGQATDTQYF. CDR3 in DNA: TGTGCCACCAGCACGTCGGGTCAAGCCACAGATACGCAGTATTTT. The V and J genes are TRBV15 and TRBJ2-3, with D uncertain. The CDR3 has 15 residues. V lost 4 bases, J lost 2 bases, and 13 bases lay in between. The germline V gene encodes CDR1 LNHNV and CDR2 YYDKDF (reference sequence).

V gene TRBV15 combines with J gene TRBJ1-6; D unresolved. V was cut by 0 bases and J by 12 bases, with 15 bases left in between. The CDR3 runs to 15 residues. The germline gives CDR1 LNHNV, CDR2 YYDKDF (reference sequence). The CDR3 sequence: CATSRDMNGGGPLHF. CDR3 bases: TGTGCCACCAGCAGAGATATGAACGGCGGTGGACCCCTCCACTTT.

The V and J genes are TRBV20-1 and TRBJ2-7, with 9 bases aligning to TRBD2. Germline V gene sequence: CDR1 DFQATT, CDR2 SNEGSKA (reference sequence). V gave up 5 bases and J gave up 1 base; unmatched junction bases: 15. The CDR3 is 17 amino acids. As DNA, the CDR3 is TGCAGTGCTGATGCTCCAGCGGGAGGCCTATGGTCCTACGAGCAGTACTTC. It encodes CSADAPAGGLWSYEQYF.

This sequence joins TRBV20-1 and TRBJ2-3; TRBD2 might be the D (7 bases). Germline CDR1 is DFQATT and CDR2 is SNEGSKA (reference sequence). Trimming shortened V by 6 bases and J by 2 bases, and 27 bases separated the two germline ends. This CDR3 comprises 18 residues. The chain's CDR3 is CSADGGQLAALPTDTQYF. The CDR3 DNA sequence: TGCAGTGCCGATGGGGGGCAGCTAGCGGCATTACCCACAGATACGCAGTATTTT.

This chain joins TRBV4-1 and TRBJ2-5, with 10 bases identical to TRBD1. Germline lookup yields CDR1 MGHRA and CDR2 YSYEKL. After removal of 4 bases from V and 2 bases from J, the junction contained 4 bases not matched to a gene. CDR3 length: 15 residues. As DNA, the CDR3 is TGCGCCAGCAGCCGGGACAGGGGTTTTCAAGAGACCCAGTACTTC. Protein product: CASSRDRGFQETQYF.

V is TRBV6-1 and J is TRBJ1-5; 8 bases map to TRBD1. Losses at the gene ends were 4 bases for V and 6 bases for J; bases not matched to a gene: 11. CDR1 and CDR2 from the germline V gene are MNHNS and SASEGT. The CDR3 has 16 residues. The CDR3 DNA reads TGTGCCAGCAGTGCCATCAGGGGGCCTTTTAGTCAGCCCCAGCATTTT. Translating it yields CASSAIRGPFSQPQHF.